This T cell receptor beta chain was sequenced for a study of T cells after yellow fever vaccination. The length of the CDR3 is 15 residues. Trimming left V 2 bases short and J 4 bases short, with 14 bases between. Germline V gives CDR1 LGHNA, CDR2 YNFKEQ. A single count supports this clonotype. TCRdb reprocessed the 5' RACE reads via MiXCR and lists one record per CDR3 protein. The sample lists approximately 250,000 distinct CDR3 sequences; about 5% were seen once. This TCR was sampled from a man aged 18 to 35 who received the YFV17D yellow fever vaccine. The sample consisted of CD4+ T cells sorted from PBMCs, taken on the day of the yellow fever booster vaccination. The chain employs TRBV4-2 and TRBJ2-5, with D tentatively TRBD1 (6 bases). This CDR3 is CASSQNQGIGETQYF. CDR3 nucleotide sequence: TGTGCCAGCAGCCAAAATCAGGGGATAGGAGAGACCCAGTACTTC.